The table lists the clone carrying this T cell receptor beta chain with a few counts. The protocol was immunoSEQ multiplex PCR, while the TCRdb copy is restricted to in-frame clones and leaves out a portion. The profile shows 35,000 to 50,000 clones, 87% of them singletons. The data are from a study of T cell changes during pregnancy in multiple sclerosis. The CDR3 is made up of 14 amino acids. In germline, CDR1 is KGHSH, CDR2 LQKENI. V was pared by 1 base and J by 7 bases, with 3 bases of the junction left unmatched. The receptor's source is a female donor with multiple sclerosis, enrolled in a pregnancy study. The genes are TRBV18 and TRBJ2-2; 7 bases agree with TRBD1. The sample in question was CD4+ T cells from peripheral blood mononuclear cells, obtained after pregnancy. CDR3 coding DNA: TGTGCCAGCTCACCACTACAGGGGAACGGGGAGCTGTTTTTT. Amino acid sequence: CASSPLQGNGELFF.